A selection of T cell receptor beta chains follows, all from one sample in a study of blood T cell repertoires in COVID-19. Some clones are missing from TCRdb's copy, which holds only in-frame ones; the method was immunoSEQ multiplex PCR. Among 200,000 to 300,000 clones, about nine tenths were seen once, and the ten largest hold just over 2.5%. Material for sequencing was PBMCs or T cells enriched from blood (not recorded which). All receptors derive from a woman in her 30s with acute COVID-19. The CDR3 runs from the conserved cysteine through the conserved F or W. The D gene is left open where the match is weak. Clone size, where shown, is once, few, many, or a class for clones that have expanded.

j_call v_call clone_size d_call cdr3_nt cdr3_aa
TRBJ1-1 TRBV2 NA NA TGTGCCAGCACCCCGCAGGGAGGGGGAACTGAAGCTTTCTTT CASTPQGGGTEAFF
TRBJ2-3 TRBV5-1 NA NA TGCGCCAGCAGCTTGACAGGTCGAGACACAGATACGCAGTATTTT CASSLTGRDTDTQYF
TRBJ1-1 TRBV7-8 NA NA TGTGCCAGCAGCCCCCTAGGAGGTCTCACTGAAGCTTTCTTT CASSPLGGLTEAFF
TRBJ1-2 TRBV5-5 NA TRBD1 TGTGCCAGCAGTCCCGGGACAGGGGCCAACTATGGCTACACCTTC CASSPGTGANYGYTF
TRBJ2-1 TRBV4-3 once NA TGCGCCAGCAGCCAAGATTCCGGGATTGAGCAGTTCTTC CASSQDSGIEQFF
TRBJ1-1 TRBV9 NA TRBD1 TGTGCCAGCAGCGTAGCGACGGACAGGGAATCCACTGAAGCTTTCTTT CASSVATDRESTEAFF
TRBJ1-2 TRBV2 NA NA TGTGCCAGCAGTGTGGGAGCCACCGGCTATGGCTACACCTTC CASSVGATGYGYTF
TRBJ1-1 TRBV14 NA NA TGTGCCAGCAGCCAAGTTGCGGGTTACACTGAAGCTTTCTTT CASSQVAGYTEAFF
TRBJ2-7 TRBV6-5 NA NA TGTGCCAGCAGTTACTACCGGGATTACGAGCAGTACTTC CASSYYRDYEQYF
TRBJ2-5 TRBV7-2 NA TRBD2 TGTGCCAGCCAGCGGGGGGTCGTCCTCTGGCAAGAGACCCAGTACTTC CASQRGVVLWQETQYF
TRBJ2-1 TRBV4-1 NA NA TGCGCCAGCAGCTCCCGACAGAACAATGAGCAGTTCTTC CASSSRQNNEQFF
TRBJ2-4 TRBV4-3 NA TRBD2 TGCGCCAGCAGCCAAGATTTCACTAGCGATCCGGCCAAAAACATTCAGTACTTC CASSQDFTSDPAKNIQYF
TRBJ2-2 TRBV15 NA NA TGTGCCACCAGCAGATCCCAGGACAGAAAGAACACCGGGGAGCTGTTTTTT CATSRSQDRKNTGELFF
TRBJ1-2 TRBV3-1/TRBV3-2 NA TRBD1 TGTGCCAGCGGAGGACAGGGCCCGAACTATGGCTACACCTTC CASGGQGPNYGYTF
TRBJ2-6 TRBV5-4 NA NA TGTGCCAGCTCCCCCCCGAGGACAGCCGGCAACGTCCTGACTTTC CASSPPRTAGNVLTF
TRBJ1-1 TRBV7-9 NA TRBD1 TGTGCCAGCAGCTCCGGCTCTCGGACAGGGGGAAATGCTGAAGCTTTCTTT CASSSGSRTGGNAEAFF